These 19 T cell receptor beta chains originate from one sample sequenced in a study of regulatory T cells in long-lasting Graves disease. Assembly of TCR beta libraries relied on iRepertoire HTBI primers together with Arm-PCR of CDR3 regions. TCRdb passed the multiplex PCR reads through MiXCR, listing each CDR3 protein once. Of roughly 560,000 distinct CDR3 sequences listed, about 15% are singletons. Time point meaning: newly diagnosed GD, antithyroid drugs for less than 3 months. Extracted RNA from PBMCs served as the source of the TCR library. This sample also appeared in a second study, on T cells in Graves' hyperthyroidism and ophthalmopathy.

This sample comprised peripheral blood mononuclear cells (PBMCs), obtained at new diagnosis, from a patient treated with antithyroid drugs. These receptors were taken from a woman aged 35-60 years with Graves disease.

V gene TRBV6-2 or TRBV6-3 combines with J gene TRBJ1-2, with D perhaps TRBD1 (5 bases). The germline V and J ends were trimmed by 5 bases and 6 bases, with 13 bases remaining between them. This CDR3 comprises 13 residues. Germline assignment: CDR1 MNHEY and CDR2 SVGEGT. The CDR3 loop is CASSEILGDGYTF. In nucleotides, the CDR3 is TGTGCCAGCAGTGAAATCCTGGGGGATGGCTACACCTTC.

This clonotype was seen repeatedly, ten times or more. This chain links TRBV11-3 with TRBJ2-1; possibly TRBD2 for D (5 bases). There are 13 residues in the CDR3. The V end lost 1 base, the J end lost 6 bases, and 7 bases lay between the germline ends. Germline CDR1 SGHNT, CDR2 YENEEA. CDR3 protein: CASSLASLNEQFF. CDR3 sequence (DNA): TGTGCCAGCAGCTTAGCTAGCCTCAATGAGCAGTTCTTC.

This clonotype was detected ten times or more. The rearrangement uses TRBV2 and TRBJ1-3; possible D gene TRBD1, 5 bases. The V gene's germline CDR1 is SNHLY and CDR2 FYNNEI. The germline V and J ends were trimmed by 6 bases and 4 bases, with 16 bases remaining between them. The CDR3 is 15 residues long. The CDR3 loop reads CASSDSDVGGNTIYF. The CDR3 nucleotides read TGTGCCAGCAGCGACAGCGACGTCGGCGGAAACACCATATATTTT.

This clonotype was seen many times. The chain joins TRBV20-1 to TRBJ2-5, with 13 bases aligning to TRBD2. CDR3 length: 16 amino acids. With 1 base clipped from V and 2 bases from J, the junction kept 4 bases outside the gene matches. The germline gives CDR1 DFQATT, CDR2 SNEGSKA (reference sequence). The CDR3 DNA sequence: TGCAGTGCTAGAGCCCTACTAGCGGGGGGGCAAGAGACCCAGTACTTC. Translating it yields CSARALLAGGQETQYF.

This clonotype was seen a handful of times. The chain uses TRBV6-2 or TRBV6-3 and TRBJ1-6; D gene unclear. Germline CDR1 and CDR2: MNHEY and SVGEGT. The CDR3 runs to 12 residues. The germline V and J ends were trimmed by 10 bases and 7 bases, with 11 bases remaining between them. The CDR3 is CATNDPNSPLHF. Written as DNA, the CDR3 is TGTGCCACCAACGATCCCAATTCACCCCTCCACTTT.

This clonotype was seen many times. CDR3 bases: TGTGCCAGCAGCTCCCTAGCGGGGCTCTCCTACGAGCAGTACTTC. Its protein is CASSSLAGLSYEQYF. The genes are TRBV7-2 and TRBJ2-7; TRBD2 agrees at 9 bases. CDR3 length equals 15 residues. Germline assignment: CDR1 SGHTA and CDR2 FQGNSA. With 4 bases clipped from V and 0 bases from J, the junction kept 4 bases outside the gene matches.

This clonotype has more than one count but fewer than ten. This rearrangement joins TRBV27 to TRBJ2-7; 8 bases agree with TRBD1. The trim removed 6 bases at V and 4 bases at J, leaving 8 bases unmatched. This CDR3 has 14 amino acids. Germline CDR1 MNHEY, CDR2 SMNVEV (reference sequence). The CDR3 protein is CASSYDRGGYEQYF. In nucleotides, the CDR3 is TGTGCCAGCAGCTACGACAGGGGCGGGTACGAGCAGTACTTC.

This clonotype has more than one count but fewer than ten. The rearrangement uses TRBV28 and TRBJ1-5; TRBD1 might be the D (5 bases). V was shortened by 5 bases and J by 2 bases, with 10 bases between the two germline ends. CDR1 is MDHEN and CDR2 is SYDVKM in the germline V gene. The CDR3 length is 14 residues. In nucleotides, the CDR3 is TGTGCCAGCAGTCGGGGACCGGGCAATCAGCCCCAGCATTTT. Translation: CASSRGPGNQPQHF.

This clonotype was detected ten times or more. This chain links TRBV11-2 with TRBJ1-2; 7 nucleotides align to TRBD1. Germline values: CDR1 SGHAT, CDR2 FQNNGV. J was trimmed by 7 bases and V by 5 bases; bases with no gene match: 7. The CDR3 has 13 residues. This CDR3 is CASSAGGAFGYTF. The DNA for the CDR3 is TGTGCCAGCAGCGCAGGGGGAGCGTTTGGCTACACCTTC.

This clonotype showed up many times. V gene TRBV2 combines with J gene TRBJ1-2; tentative D call: TRBD1 (6 bases). Deletions cut 5 bases from V and 5 bases from J, with 15 bases between. Germline CDR1 SNHLY, CDR2 FYNNEI. There are 14 residues in the CDR3. Here the CDR3 DNA reads TGTGCCAGCAGTCCCGGGGGGGGGCAATATGGCTACACCTTC. This codes for CASSPGGGQYGYTF.

This clonotype has just one count. The V call is TRBV7-6, the J call TRBJ2-6; a possible D gene is TRBD1 (5 bases). The V gene's germline CDR1 is SGHVS and CDR2 FNYEAQ. Trimming took off 1 base at V and 3 bases at J, with 10 bases between the two ends. The CDR3 covers 16 residues. The CDR3 region is CASSLGQSIGANVLTF. DNA of the CDR3: TGTGCCAGCAGCTTAGGACAGAGCATTGGGGCCAACGTCCTGACTTTC.

As concerns this clonotype: The conserved closing phenylalanine or tryptophan is absent in this CDR3, likely reflecting a read error. CDR3 bases: TGTGCCACCCAAGAAGAGACCCAGTACCTC. Its translation is CATQEETQYL. The J gene is TRBJ2-5, the V gene TRBV6-1; no firm D call. Germline V gene lookup returns CDR1 MNHNS and CDR2 SASEGT. The CDR3 is made up of 10 amino acids. The V and J ends lost 10 bases and 3 bases respectively, with 6 bases between them.

This clonotype was detected many times. The chain is built from TRBV12-3 or TRBV12-4 and TRBJ1-2; D gene uncertain. The CDR3 contains 12 residues. The V gene lost 5 bases and the J gene lost 9 bases, with 13 bases spanning the gap. CDR3 in amino acids: CASSPTSNRYTF. CDR3 sequence (DNA): TGTGCCAGCAGTCCTACCTCCAATCGCTACACCTTC.

This clonotype was counted between two and nine times. The chain employs TRBV12-3 or TRBV12-4 and TRBJ1-2, with D hard to call. V lost 1 base and J 8 bases, leaving 11 bases between the germline ends. CDR3 length equals 13 residues. The CDR3 DNA sequence: TGTGCCAGCAGTTTAGTACGGTCCGGGGGCTACACCTTC. Translation gives CASSLVRSGGYTF.

This clonotype was counted ten times or more. The chain employs TRBV28 and TRBJ2-1; TRBD2 matches at 9 bases. After removal of 5 bases from V and 6 bases from J, the junction contained 8 bases not matched to a gene. Germline CDR1 and CDR2: MDHEN and SYDVKM. The CDR3 runs 15 residues. This CDR3 is CASSGLSGGVNEQFF. The CDR3 DNA sequence: TGTGCCAGCAGTGGTCTTAGCGGGGGAGTCAATGAGCAGTTCTTC.

In its sample, this clonotype was seen many times. The chain carries TRBV6-2 or TRBV6-3 and TRBJ2-1, with unresolved D. V lost 0 bases, J lost 2 bases, and 8 bases lay in between. CDR1 and CDR2 (germline): MNHEY, SVGEGT. CDR3 length: 15 residues. The CDR3 sequence is CASSYSSVAYNEQFF. The CDR3 DNA reads TGTGCCAGCAGTTACTCGAGTGTAGCCTACAATGAGCAGTTCTTC.

This clonotype was detected many times. The chain carries TRBV6-1 and TRBJ2-7; the D gene could be TRBD1 or TRBD2 (5 bases each). CDR1 and CDR2 (germline): MNHNS, SASEGT. The CDR3 extends over 15 amino acids. V was trimmed by 7 bases and J by 4 bases, leaving 20 bases between them. CDR3 nucleotides: TGTGCCAGCACATCGTCCGGGACCTCGCCATACGAGCAGTACTTC. This translates into CASTSSGTSPYEQYF.

There are many counts of this clonotype. The chain employs TRBV6-1 and TRBJ1-1; a possible D gene is TRBD1 (5 bases). Between the trimmed V and J ends, which lost 7 bases and 3 bases, there was a span of 15 bases. This CDR3 is 14 amino acids long. CDR1 is MNHNS and CDR2 is SASEGT in the germline V gene. The CDR3 spells CASTTYRGDTEAFF. The CDR3 nucleotides read TGTGCCAGCACAACTTACCGAGGGGACACTGAAGCTTTCTTT.

This clonotype was counted a few times. The rearrangement links TRBV12-3 or TRBV12-4 to TRBJ1-5; D uncertain. V lost 1 base and J 4 bases, leaving 11 bases between the germline ends. This CDR3 comprises 15 residues. The CDR3 DNA sequence: TGTGCCAGCAGTTTAGGGGCAGCCCCAAATCAGCCCCAGCATTTT. Amino acids: CASSLGAAPNQPQHF.